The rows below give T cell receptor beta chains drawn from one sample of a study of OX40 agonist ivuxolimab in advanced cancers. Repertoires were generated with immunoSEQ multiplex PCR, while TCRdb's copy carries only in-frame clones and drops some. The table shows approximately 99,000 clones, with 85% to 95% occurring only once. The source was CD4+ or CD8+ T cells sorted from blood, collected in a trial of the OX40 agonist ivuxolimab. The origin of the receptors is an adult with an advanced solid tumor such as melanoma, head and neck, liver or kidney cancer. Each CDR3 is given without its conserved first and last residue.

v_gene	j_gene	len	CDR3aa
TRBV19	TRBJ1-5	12	ASRDYRDTQPQH
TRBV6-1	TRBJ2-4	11	ASSESWVGIQY
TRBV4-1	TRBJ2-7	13	ASSEQTGGNYEQY
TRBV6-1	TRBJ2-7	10	ASQGLADEQY
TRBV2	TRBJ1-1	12	ASSPGQGIFEAF
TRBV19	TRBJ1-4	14	ASRDDRGPTNEKLF
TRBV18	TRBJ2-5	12	ASSPGFSEETQY
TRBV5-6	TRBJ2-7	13	ASSLPGLGLVEQY
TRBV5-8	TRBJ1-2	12	ASSLVTVNYGYT
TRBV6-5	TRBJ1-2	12	ASSQGRALEGYT
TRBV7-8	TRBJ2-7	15	ASSLAELRGTFGEQY
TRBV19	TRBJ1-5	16	ATGRSVERPNSNQPQH
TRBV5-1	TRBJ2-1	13	ASSLAGPSYNEQF
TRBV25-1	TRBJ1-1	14	ASSEYMDRGVGEAF
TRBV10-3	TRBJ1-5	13	AIRPSGGPDQPQH
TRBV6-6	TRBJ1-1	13	ASSSSDRGNTEAF
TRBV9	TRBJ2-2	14	ASSVAGAGGPGELF
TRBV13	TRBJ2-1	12	ASSLGREGNEQF
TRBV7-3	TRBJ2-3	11	ASSLGGSDTQY
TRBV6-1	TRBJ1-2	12	ASSEEGWNYGYT
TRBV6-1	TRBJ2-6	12	ASRVPSGANVLT
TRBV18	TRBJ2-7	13	ASSPGGTGFYEQY
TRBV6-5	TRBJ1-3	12	ASSYGQRGNTIY
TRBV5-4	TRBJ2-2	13	ASSLSRVNGGELF
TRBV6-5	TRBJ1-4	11	ASRWDGNEKLF
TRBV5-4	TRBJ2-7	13	ASSLPQGLYYEQY
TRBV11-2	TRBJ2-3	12	ASSFNLGFDTQY
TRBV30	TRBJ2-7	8	AYGGGEEY
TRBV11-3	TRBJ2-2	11	ASSPPSTGELF
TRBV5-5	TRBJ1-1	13	ASSRTGYGNTEAF
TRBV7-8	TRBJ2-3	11	ASSLLGADTQY
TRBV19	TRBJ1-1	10	ASSMMYTEAF
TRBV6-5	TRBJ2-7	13	ASSYSLQNSYEQY
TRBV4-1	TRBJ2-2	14	ASSQELAGGLGELF
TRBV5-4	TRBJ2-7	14	ASSSGTSGPTYEQY
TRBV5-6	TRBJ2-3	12	ASSLKPSTDTQY
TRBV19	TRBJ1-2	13	ASNRTPRAGYGYT
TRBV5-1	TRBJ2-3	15	ASSLAGGYSFTDTQY
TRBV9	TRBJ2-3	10	ASSEGADTQY
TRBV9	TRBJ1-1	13	ASSPGTGANTEAF
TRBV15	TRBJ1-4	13	ATSSAGRGGEKLF
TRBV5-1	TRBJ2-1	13	ASSFPGFPFNEQF